Sequencing of this T cell receptor beta chain was carried out in a study of identical twins. Findings of the study overall: In monozygotic twins, models underestimated the sharing of out-of-frame TCR alpha. Within cord blood, abundant beta clonotypes carried fewer insertions, but memory repertoires showed no such trend.

This clonotype was found many times. What it binds is unknown. Germline V gives CDR1 MDHEN, CDR2 SYDVKM. V was shortened by 3 bases and J by 6 bases, with 17 bases between the two germline ends. CDR3 size: 15 residues. TCRdb processed the 5' RACE reads anew with MiXCR; each CDR3 protein has one entry. The sample includes 200,000 to 300,000 distinct CDR3 sequences, around 7% seen only once; the top ten take roughly 3.6%. The sample was also reused in another study, on yellow fever vaccine responses in identical twins.

The receptor was isolated from a woman aged 18 to 35 in good health. Sequences were obtained from memory (CD45RO+) T cells sorted from blood. V and J are TRBV28 and TRBJ1-1; D is undetermined. CDR3 DNA: TGTGCCAGCAGTTTTGTTGGCTTAATCACGGCTGAAGCTTTCTTT. This translates into CASSFVGLITAEAFF.